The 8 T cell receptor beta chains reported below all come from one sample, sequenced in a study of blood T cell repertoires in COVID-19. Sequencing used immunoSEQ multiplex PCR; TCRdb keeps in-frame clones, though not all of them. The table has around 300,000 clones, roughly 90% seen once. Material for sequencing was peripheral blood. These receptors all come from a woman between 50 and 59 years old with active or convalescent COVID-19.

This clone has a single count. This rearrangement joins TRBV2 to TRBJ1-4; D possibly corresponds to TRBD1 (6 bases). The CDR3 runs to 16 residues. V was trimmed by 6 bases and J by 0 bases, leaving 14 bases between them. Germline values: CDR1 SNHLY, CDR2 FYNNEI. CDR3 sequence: CASRRRGGATNEKLFF. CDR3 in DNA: TGTGCCAGCAGACGTCGGGGGGGCGCAACTAATGAAAAACTGTTTTTT.

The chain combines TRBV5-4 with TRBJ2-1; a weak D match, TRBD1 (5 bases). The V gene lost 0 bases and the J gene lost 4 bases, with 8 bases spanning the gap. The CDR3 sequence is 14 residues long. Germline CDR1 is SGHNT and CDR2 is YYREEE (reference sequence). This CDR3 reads CASSLGQSYNEQFF. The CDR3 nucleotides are TGTGCCAGCAGCTTGGGACAGTCTTACAATGAGCAGTTCTTC.

The CDR3 nucleotides read TGTGCCACCAGTGGTTCGGGACAGGGGCCAGATACGCAGTATTTT. It codes for CATSGSGQGPDTQYF. The rearrangement joins TRBV24-1 to TRBJ2-3; 10 nucleotides align to TRBD1. The ends lost 5 bases at V and 4 bases at J; junction bases unmatched: 5. Germline assignment: CDR1 KGHDR and CDR2 SFDVKD. The CDR3 loop spans 15 amino acids.

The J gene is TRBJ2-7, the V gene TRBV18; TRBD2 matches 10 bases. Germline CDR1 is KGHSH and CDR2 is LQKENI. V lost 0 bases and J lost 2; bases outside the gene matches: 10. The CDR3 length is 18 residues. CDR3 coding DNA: TGTGCCAGCTCACCACCGGTCAGCGGGAGGGCACACACCTACGAGCAGTACTTC. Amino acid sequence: CASSPPVSGRAHTYEQYF.

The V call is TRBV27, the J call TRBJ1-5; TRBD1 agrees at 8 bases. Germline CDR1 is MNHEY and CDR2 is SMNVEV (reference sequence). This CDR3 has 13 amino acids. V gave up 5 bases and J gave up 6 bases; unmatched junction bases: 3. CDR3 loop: CASSAQGAQPQHF. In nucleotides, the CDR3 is TGTGCCAGCAGTGCCCAGGGGGCTCAGCCCCAGCATTTT.

The CDR3 loop reads CASSQEGAGNIQYF. In nucleotides, the CDR3 is TGCGCCAGCAGCCAAGAGGGGGCAGGAAACATTCAGTACTTC. The chain combines TRBV4-3 with TRBJ2-4; D perhaps matches TRBD1 (6 bases). The V gene lost 0 bases and the J gene lost 6 bases, with 9 bases spanning the gap. Germline CDR1 reads LGHNA; CDR2 reads YSLEER. The CDR3 is made up of 14 amino acids.

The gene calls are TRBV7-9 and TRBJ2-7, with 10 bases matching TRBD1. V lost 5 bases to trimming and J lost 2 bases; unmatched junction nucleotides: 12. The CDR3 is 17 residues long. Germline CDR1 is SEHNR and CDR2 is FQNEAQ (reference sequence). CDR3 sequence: CASSPAPTGTGAYEQYF. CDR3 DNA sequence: TGTGCCAGCAGCCCAGCCCCCACAGGGACAGGGGCCTACGAGCAGTACTTC.

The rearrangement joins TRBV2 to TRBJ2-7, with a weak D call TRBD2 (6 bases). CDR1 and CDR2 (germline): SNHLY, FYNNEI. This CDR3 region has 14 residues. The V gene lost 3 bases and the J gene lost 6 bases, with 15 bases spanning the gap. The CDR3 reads CASSDWDGLREQYF. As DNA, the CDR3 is TGTGCCAGCAGTGACTGGGACGGACTACGCGAGCAGTACTTC.